This TCR beta chain was identified during a study of Ad26.COV2.S vaccination and SARS-CoV-2 variants. Whole-study context: Donor was one of the participants in the Ad26.COV2.S arm of the COV1001 trial.

Germline lookup yields CDR1 LGHDT and CDR2 YNNKEL (reference sequence). The germline V and J ends were trimmed by 3 bases and 7 bases, with 10 bases remaining between them. CDR3 length: 14 residues. As for this clone: Its antigen is undetermined.

The assay was immunoSEQ multiplex PCR, and TCRdb's table has in-frame clones only and misses some. Here the sample spans fewer than 500,000 clones, roughly 87% being singletons. The treatment denotes: approximately 18 received Ad26.COV2.S at low or high dose, single or two shots; several received placebo; per-sample allocation not given. Sampling was done on day 63 after the first vaccine or placebo injection. Study-level findings and limits: Post-vaccination breadth of spike-specific CD8+ and CD4+ T cell responses was reportedly substantial. Overall T cell responses may have been underestimated by the analyses of TCR breadth and depth.

The sample was peripheral blood, taken in a trial of Ad26.COV2.S vaccine versus placebo. The chain carries TRBV3-1 (or the pseudogene TRBV3-2) and TRBJ1-6; no clear D gene. This clonotype was obtained from a person between 18 and 59 years old who received the Ad26.COV2.S COVID-19 vaccine or a placebo. The CDR3 loop reads CASSQGYRNSPLHF. CDR3 sequence (DNA): TGTGCCAGCAGCCAGGGTTATAGGAATTCACCCCTCCACTTT.